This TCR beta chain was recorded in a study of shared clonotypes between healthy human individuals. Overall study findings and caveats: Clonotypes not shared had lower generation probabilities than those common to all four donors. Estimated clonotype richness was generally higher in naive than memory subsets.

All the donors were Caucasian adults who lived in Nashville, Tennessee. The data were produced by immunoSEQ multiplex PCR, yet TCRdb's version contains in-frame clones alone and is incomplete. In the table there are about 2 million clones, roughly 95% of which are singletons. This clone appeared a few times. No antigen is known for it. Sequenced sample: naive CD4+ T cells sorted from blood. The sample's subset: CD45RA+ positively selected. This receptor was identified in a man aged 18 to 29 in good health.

The CDR3 protein is CASSPPQGGHEQYF. CDR3 coding DNA: TGTGCCAGCTCACCGCCGCAGGGCGGCCACGAGCAGTACTTC. The chain has TRBV18 and TRBJ2-7; D might be TRBD1 (5 bases). Germline V lookup: CDR1 KGHSH, CDR2 LQKENI. This CDR3 region has 14 residues. The germline V and J ends were trimmed by 3 bases and 5 bases, with 14 bases remaining between them.